This is a list of T cell receptor beta chains from one sample in a study of blood T cell repertoires in COVID-19. Data came from immunoSEQ multiplex PCR; TCRdb stores just in-frame clones and leaves some out. Of tens of thousands of clones in the sample, around 86% were seen once. The sample consisted of peripheral blood. These receptors were obtained from a man aged 35-49 years with COVID-19, enrolled during active disease. Both conserved end residues are part of each CDR3. The D gene is left open where the match is weak. A row's size may be missing; if present it is once, few, many or a size class.

TRBV2,TRBJ1-5,-,15,-,TGTGCCAGCAGTGAGTTTGAGCATCCCCCCCAGCCCCAGCATTTT,CASSEFEHPPQPQHF
TRBV11-2,TRBJ1-5,-,14,TRBD1,TGTGCCAGCAGCTTAAGGACAGGGTACCAGCCCCAGCATTTT,CASSLRTGYQPQHF
TRBV9,TRBJ1-3,-,15,-,TGTGCCAGCAGCGGTGGACAGAGCTCTGGAAACACCATATATTTT,CASSGGQSSGNTIYF
TRBV18,TRBJ2-5,-,15,-,TGTGCCAGCTCACTCGCGAGCGGCCCACAAGAGACCCAGTACTTC,CASSLASGPQETQYF
TRBV2,TRBJ2-2,-,13,TRBD1,TGTGCCAGCAGTGAACAGGGGGACGGGGAGCTGTTTTTT,CASSEQGDGELFF
TRBV14,TRBJ1-2,-,17,-,TGTGCCAGCAGCCAAGAAGTAGGGGCCGAGCGAAAGGAAGGCTACACCTTC,CASSQEVGAERKEGYTF
TRBV3-1/TRBV3-2,TRBJ2-1,-,14,-,TGTGCCAGCAGCCAAGATTTGGCTAGCAATGAGCAGTTCTTC,CASSQDLASNEQFF
TRBV18,TRBJ1-1,-,16,-,TGTGCCAGCTCACCCATAATCGCGGGACCGAGGACTGAAGCTTTCTTT,CASSPIIAGPRTEAFF
TRBV5-6,TRBJ2-7,-,15,-,TGTGCCAGCAGCTTATCGGGGGGCTCCATCTACGAGCAGTACTTC,CASSLSGGSIYEQYF
TRBV5-1,TRBJ2-1,-,16,TRBD2,TGCGCCAGCAGCTTGGCCGGGGGGGACTTCCTAAATGAGCAGTTCTTC,CASSLAGGDFLNEQFF
TRBV7-9,TRBJ1-1,-,12,TRBD1,TGTGCCAGCAGCTTACAGGGGGAGAAAGCTTTCTTT,CASSLQGEKAFF
TRBV6-5,TRBJ1-3,-,14,-,TGTGCCACCCTTTCTATCGGGTCGGGAAACACCATATATTTT,CATLSIGSGNTIYF
TRBV7-2,TRBJ2-7,-,15,TRBD2,TGTGCCAGCAGCCCCCGGACTAGAGGTTTTTACGAGCAGTACTTC,CASSPRTRGFYEQYF
TRBV10-3,TRBJ1-5,-,13,-,TGTGCCATCAGCACTGACTATAATCAGCCCCAGCATTTT,CAISTDYNQPQHF
TRBV19,TRBJ2-3,-,14,TRBD2,TGTGCCAGTAGCCGACTAGCGGGCACAGATACGCAGTATTTT,CASSRLAGTDTQYF
TRBV2,TRBJ2-5,-,11,-,TGTGCTCGGGGGATCGATAAGACCCAGTACTTC,CARGIDKTQYF
TRBV10-3,TRBJ2-7,-,11,-,TGTGCCATCAGTGAGGACAGATCGCAGTACTTC,CAISEDRSQYF
TRBV11-2,TRBJ1-1,few,13,-,TGTGCCAGCAGCTTCACCGGAGGCACTGAAGCTTTCTTT,CASSFTGGTEAFF
TRBV3-1/TRBV3-2,TRBJ1-6,-,13,-,TGTGCCAGCAGCCAAGAGGGAGAAGGAACCCTCCACTTT,CASSQEGEGTLHF
TRBV25-1,TRBJ1-2,-,13,TRBD1,TGTGCCAGCAGCAAACAGGGGGCTTTAGGCTACACCTTC,CASSKQGALGYTF
TRBV7-8,TRBJ1-6,few,16,-,TGTGCCAGCAGCCCCAACCCGGGAATTTTTAATTCACCCCTCCACTTT,CASSPNPGIFNSPLHF
TRBV5-1,TRBJ2-3,-,14,-,TGCGCCAGCAGCTTGGGCGGAGGGACAGATACGCAGTATTTT,CASSLGGGTDTQYF
TRBV4-1,TRBJ2-7,-,15,TRBD1,TGCGCCAGCAGCCAAGCCCCCGGGACAGTCTACGAGCAGTACTTC,CASSQAPGTVYEQYF
TRBV5-1,TRBJ1-1,-,15,-,TGCGCCAGCAGCTTGGCATTTAGGGGGAACACTGAAGCTTTCTTT,CASSLAFRGNTEAFF
TRBV12-3/TRBV12-4,TRBJ1-5,-,13,-,TGTGCCAGCAGTTTACAGCGGAATCAGCCCCAGCATTTT,CASSLQRNQPQHF
TRBV2,TRBJ1-4,-,22,TRBD1,TGTGCCAGCAGTGACAGACTAAGCTATATGAGGGGGCGATTATATGAGGGTGAAAAACTGTTTTTT,CASSDRLSYMRGRLYEGEKLFF
TRBV27,TRBJ1-5,-,15,-,TGTGCCAGCAGTCGGGAGGGTTTGGGCAATCAGCCCCAGCATTTT,CASSREGLGNQPQHF
TRBV29-1,TRBJ2-7,-,12,TRBD1,TGCAGCTCCCGGGACAGCTCCTACGAGCAGTACTTC,CSSRDSSYEQYF
TRBV10-3,TRBJ1-2,-,14,TRBD1,TGTGCCATAACCTCCGGACAGGGCGGCTATGGCTACACCTTC,CAITSGQGGYGYTF